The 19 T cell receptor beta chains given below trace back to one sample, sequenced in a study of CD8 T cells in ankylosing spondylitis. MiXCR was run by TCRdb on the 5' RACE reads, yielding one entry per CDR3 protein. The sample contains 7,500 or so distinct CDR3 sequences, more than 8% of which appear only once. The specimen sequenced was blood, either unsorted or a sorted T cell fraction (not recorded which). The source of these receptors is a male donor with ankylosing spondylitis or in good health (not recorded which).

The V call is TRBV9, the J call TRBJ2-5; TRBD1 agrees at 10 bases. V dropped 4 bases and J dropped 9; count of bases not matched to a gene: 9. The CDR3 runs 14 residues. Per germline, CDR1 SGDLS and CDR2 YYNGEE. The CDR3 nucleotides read TGTGCCAGCAGCTCCGGAGGGACAGGGGCGGCCCAGTACTTC. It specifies CASSSGGTGAAQYF.

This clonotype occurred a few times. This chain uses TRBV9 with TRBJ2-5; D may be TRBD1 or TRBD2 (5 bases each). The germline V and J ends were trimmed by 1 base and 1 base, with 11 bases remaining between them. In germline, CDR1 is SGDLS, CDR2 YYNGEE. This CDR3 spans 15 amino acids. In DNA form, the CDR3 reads TGTGCCAGCAGCGTATGGGGGACCCCCCAAGAGACCCAGTACTTC. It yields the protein CASSVWGTPQETQYF.

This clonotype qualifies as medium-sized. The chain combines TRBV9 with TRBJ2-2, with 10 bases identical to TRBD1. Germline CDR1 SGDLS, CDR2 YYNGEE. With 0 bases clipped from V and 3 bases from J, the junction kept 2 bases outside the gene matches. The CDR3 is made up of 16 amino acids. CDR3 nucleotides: TGTGCCAGCAGCGTAGTCGGGACAGGGGACACCGGGGAGCTGTTTTTT. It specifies CASSVVGTGDTGELFF.

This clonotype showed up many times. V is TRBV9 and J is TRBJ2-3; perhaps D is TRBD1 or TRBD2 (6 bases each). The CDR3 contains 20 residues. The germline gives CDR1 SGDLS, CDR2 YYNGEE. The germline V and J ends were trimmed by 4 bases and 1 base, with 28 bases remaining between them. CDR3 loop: CASSPTTGSKEGGGTDTQYF. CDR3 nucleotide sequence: TGTGCCAGCAGCCCCACGACGGGTTCCAAGGAGGGGGGTGGCACAGATACGCAGTATTTT.

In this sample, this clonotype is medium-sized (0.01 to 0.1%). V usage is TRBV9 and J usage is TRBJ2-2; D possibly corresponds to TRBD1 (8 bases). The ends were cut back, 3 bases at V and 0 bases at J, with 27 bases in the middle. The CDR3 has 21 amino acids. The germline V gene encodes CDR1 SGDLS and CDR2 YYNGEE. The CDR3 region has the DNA TGTGCCAGCAGCGCGCAGGGGGCGCGGGGGTTGAGAGGTTCGAACACCGGGGAGCTGTTTTTT. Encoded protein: CASSAQGARGLRGSNTGELFF.

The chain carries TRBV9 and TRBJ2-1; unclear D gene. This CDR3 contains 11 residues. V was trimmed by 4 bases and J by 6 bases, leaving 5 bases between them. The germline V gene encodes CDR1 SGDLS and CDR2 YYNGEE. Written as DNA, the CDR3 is TGTGCCAGCAGCTCGAGCAATGAGCAGTTCTTC. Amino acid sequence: CASSSSNEQFF.

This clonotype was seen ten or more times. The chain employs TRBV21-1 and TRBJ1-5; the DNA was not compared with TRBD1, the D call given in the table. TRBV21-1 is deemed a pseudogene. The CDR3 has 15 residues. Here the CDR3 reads CASSKMQGRNQPQHF. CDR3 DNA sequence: TGTGCCAGCAGCAAAATGCAGGGGAGGAATCAGCCCCAGCATTTT.

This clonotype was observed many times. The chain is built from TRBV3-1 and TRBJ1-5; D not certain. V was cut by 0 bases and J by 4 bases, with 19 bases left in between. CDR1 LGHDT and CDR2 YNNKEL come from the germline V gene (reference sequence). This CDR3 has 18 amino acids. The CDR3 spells CASSQDPQRWACNQPQHF. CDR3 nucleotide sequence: TGTGCCAGCAGCCAAGATCCCCAAAGGTGGGCATGTAATCAGCCCCAGCATTTT.

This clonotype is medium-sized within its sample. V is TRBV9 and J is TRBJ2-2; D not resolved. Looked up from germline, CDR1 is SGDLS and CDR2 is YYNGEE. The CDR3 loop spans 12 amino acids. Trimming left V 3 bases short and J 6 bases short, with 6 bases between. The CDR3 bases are TGTGCCAGCAGCGGGGATTCCGGGGAGCTGTTTTTT. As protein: CASSGDSGELFF. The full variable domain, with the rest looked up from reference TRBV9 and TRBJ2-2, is DSGVTQTPKHLITATGQRVTLRCSPRSGDLSVYWYQQSLDQGLQFLIQYYNGEERAKGNILERFSAQQFPDLHSELNLSSLELGDSALYFCASSGDSGELFFGEGSRLTVL.

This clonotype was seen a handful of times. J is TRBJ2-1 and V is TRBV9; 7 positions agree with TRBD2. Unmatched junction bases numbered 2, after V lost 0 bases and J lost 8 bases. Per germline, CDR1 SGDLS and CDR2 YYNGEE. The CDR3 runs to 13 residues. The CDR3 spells CASSVVAGHEQFF. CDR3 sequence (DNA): TGTGCCAGCAGCGTAGTAGCGGGCCATGAGCAGTTCTTC.

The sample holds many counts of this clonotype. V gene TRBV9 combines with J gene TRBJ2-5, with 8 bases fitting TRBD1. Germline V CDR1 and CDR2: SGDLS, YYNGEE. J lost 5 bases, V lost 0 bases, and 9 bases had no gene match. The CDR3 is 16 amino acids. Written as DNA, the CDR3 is TGTGCCAGCAGCGTAGAGGCAGGGGGCGAATGGGAGACCCAGTACTTC. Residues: CASSVEAGGEWETQYF.

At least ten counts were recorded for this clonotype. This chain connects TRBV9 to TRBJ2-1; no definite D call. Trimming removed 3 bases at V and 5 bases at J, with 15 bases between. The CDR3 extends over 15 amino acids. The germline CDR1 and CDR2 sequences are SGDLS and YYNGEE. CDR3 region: CASSGRSPHNNEQFF. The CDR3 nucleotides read TGTGCCAGCAGCGGACGTAGCCCTCACAACAATGAGCAGTTCTTC.

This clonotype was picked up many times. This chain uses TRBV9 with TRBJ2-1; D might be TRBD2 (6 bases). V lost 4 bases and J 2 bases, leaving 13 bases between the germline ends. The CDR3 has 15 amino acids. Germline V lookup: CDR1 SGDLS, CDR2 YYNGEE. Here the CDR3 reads CASSLAGGTYNEQFF. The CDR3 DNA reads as TGTGCCAGCAGCTTAGCCGGGGGAACCTACAATGAGCAGTTCTTC.

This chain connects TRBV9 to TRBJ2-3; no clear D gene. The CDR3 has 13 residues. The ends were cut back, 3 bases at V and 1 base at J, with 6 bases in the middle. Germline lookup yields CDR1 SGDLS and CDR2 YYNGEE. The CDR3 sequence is CASSAPRTDTQYF. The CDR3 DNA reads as TGTGCCAGCAGCGCCCCCCGCACAGATACGCAGTATTTT.

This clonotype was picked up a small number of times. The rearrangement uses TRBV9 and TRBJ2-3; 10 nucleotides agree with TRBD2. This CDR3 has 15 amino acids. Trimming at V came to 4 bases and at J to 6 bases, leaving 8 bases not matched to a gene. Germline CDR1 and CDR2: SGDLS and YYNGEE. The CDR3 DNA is TGTGCCAGCAGCTCTGGACTAGCGGAGGGGGATACGCAGTATTTT. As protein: CASSSGLAEGDTQYF.

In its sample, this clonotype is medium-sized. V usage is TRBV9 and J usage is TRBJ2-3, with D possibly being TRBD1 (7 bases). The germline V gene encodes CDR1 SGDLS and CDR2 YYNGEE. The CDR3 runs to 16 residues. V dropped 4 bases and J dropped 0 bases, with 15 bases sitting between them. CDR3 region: CASSLRGVPSTDTQYF. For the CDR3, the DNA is TGTGCCAGCAGCCTCAGGGGGGTCCCTAGCACAGATACGCAGTATTTT.

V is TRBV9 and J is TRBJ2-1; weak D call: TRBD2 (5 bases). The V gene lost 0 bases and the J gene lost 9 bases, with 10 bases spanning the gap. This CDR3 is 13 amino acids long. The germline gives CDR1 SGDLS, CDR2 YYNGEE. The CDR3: CASSVGRGAEQFF. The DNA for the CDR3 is TGTGCCAGCAGCGTAGGTCGGGGTGCTGAGCAGTTCTTC.

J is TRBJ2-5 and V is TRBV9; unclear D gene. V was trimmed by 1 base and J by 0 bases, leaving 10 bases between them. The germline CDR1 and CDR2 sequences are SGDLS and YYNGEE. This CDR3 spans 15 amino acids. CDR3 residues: CASSVTSMHQETQYF. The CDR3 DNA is TGTGCCAGCAGCGTAACCTCGATGCACCAAGAGACCCAGTACTTC.

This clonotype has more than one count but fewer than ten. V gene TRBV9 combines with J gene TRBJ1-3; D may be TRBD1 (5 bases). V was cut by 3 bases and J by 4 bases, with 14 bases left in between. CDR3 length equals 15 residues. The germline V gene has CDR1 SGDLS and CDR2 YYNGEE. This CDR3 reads CASSGPEGTGNTIYF. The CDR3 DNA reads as TGTGCCAGCAGCGGACCGGAGGGGACCGGAAACACCATATATTTT.